This T cell receptor beta chain comes out of a study of neurological immune-mediated disorders. The time point was: longitudinal time-point 3. TCRdb reprocessed the 5' RACE reads with MiXCR, giving one entry per CDR3 protein. This sample carries roughly 42,000 distinct CDR3 sequences, 13% of them seen once, and the ten largest clones take over 10%. This clonotype occurred many times. Germline V gene sequence: CDR1 SGHRS, CDR2 YFSETQ. V gave up 3 bases and J gave up 5 bases; unmatched junction bases: 0. This CDR3 is 12 amino acids long. The receptor comes from a man aged 25-45 years in good health. Sequenced: PBMCs. The gene calls are TRBV5-1 and TRBJ2-7; 9 positions agree with TRBD1. DNA for the CDR3: TGCGCCAGCAGCTGGACAGGGGACGAGCAGTACTTC. Translation gives CASSWTGDEQYF. Filled out from reference TRBV5-1 and TRBJ2-7, the complete variable domain reads KAGVTQTPRYLIKTRGQQVTLSCSPISGHRSVSWYQQTPGQGLQFLFEYFSETQRNKGNFPGRFSGRQFSNSRSEMNVSTLELGDSALYLCASSWTGDEQYFGPGTRLTVT.